The TCR beta chain described here comes from a study of shared T cell receptors in the human thymus. This clone has more than one count but fewer than ten. Assay used: immunoSEQ multiplex PCR; TCRdb lists only in-frame clones, some missing. The sample holds 450,000 to 650,000 clones, 70% to 80% seen once. The V gene's germline CDR1 is GTSNPN and CDR2 SVGIG (reference sequence). Trimming cost V 8 bases and J 7 bases; bases outside gene matches: 16. The CDR3 is made up of 15 amino acids. The sample was also reused in another study, on human thymus T cells. This second study says: Immunologically healthy infants in Finland undergoing congenital heart defect surgery were the donors. Resections were taken during corrective heart surgery, and the thymus tissue came from these. What appeared biased in thymic and blood repertoires was the usage of V and J genes.

This sequence originates from a boy under three years old with a congenital heart defect. Sequencing was done on a sample of thymocytes. This rearrangement joins TRBV30 to TRBJ2-7, with 11 bases identical to TRBD1. DNA of the CDR3: TGTGCCGGAAAGCCATCGGGACAGGGGGTTGGGGAGCAGTACTTC. It encodes CAGKPSGQGVGEQYF.